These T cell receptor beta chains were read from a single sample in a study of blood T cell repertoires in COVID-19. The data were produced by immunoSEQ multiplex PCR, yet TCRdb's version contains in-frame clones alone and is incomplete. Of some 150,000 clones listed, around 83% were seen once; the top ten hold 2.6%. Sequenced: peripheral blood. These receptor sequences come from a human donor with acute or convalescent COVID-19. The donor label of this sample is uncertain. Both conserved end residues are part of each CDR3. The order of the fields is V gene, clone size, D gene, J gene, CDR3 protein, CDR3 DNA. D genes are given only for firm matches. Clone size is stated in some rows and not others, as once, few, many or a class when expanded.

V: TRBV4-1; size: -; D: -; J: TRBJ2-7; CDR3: CASSQEGWKDEQYF; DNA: TGCGCCAGCAGCCAAGAGGGCTGGAAGGACGAGCAGTACTTC
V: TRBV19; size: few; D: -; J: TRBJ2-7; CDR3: CASSPRGFYEQYF; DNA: TGTGCCAGTAGTCCGAGGGGGTTCTACGAGCAGTACTTC
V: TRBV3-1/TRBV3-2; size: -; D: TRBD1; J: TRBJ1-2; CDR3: CASSQVRGTGGYSNYGYTF; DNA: TGTGCCAGCAGCCAAGTGAGGGGGACAGGGGGGTATTCTAACTATGGCTACACCTTC
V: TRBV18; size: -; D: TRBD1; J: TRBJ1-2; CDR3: CASSVGQDYGYTF; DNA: TGTGCCAGCTCCGTGGGACAGGACTATGGCTACACCTTC
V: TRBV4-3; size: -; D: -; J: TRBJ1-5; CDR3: CASSQEGGANQPQHF; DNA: TGCGCCAGCAGCCAAGAAGGGGGGGCTAATCAGCCCCAGCATTTT
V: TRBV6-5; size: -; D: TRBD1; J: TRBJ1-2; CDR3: CASTPLQGDYGYTF; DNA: TGTGCCAGCACCCCCCTACAGGGGGATTATGGCTACACCTTC
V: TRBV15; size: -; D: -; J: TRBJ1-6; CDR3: CATSEDTYNSPLHF; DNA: TGTGCCACCAGCGAGGACACCTATAATTCACCCCTCCACTTT
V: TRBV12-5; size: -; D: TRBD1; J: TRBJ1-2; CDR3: CASAPTGNYGYTF; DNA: TGTGCTAGCGCTCCGACAGGGAACTATGGCTACACCTTC
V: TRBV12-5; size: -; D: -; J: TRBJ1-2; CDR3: CASGLVPGGHHYGYTF; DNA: TGTGCTAGTGGTTTGGTGCCGGGGGGTCACCACTATGGCTACACCTTC
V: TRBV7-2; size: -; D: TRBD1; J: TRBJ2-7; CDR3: CASSLRDRSEEQYF; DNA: TGTGCCAGCAGCTTACGGGACAGGTCGGAGGAGCAGTACTTC
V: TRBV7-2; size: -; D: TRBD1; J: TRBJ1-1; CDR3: CASSFTGGNTEAFF; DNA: TGTGCCAGCAGCTTTACAGGGGGCAACACTGAAGCTTTCTTT
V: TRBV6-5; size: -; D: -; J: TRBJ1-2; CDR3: CASSYSYRDYGYTF; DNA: TGTGCCAGCAGTTACTCGTACAGGGACTATGGCTACACCTTC
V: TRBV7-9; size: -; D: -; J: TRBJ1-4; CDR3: CASSQQSATNEKLFF; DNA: TGTGCCAGCAGCCAACAGTCTGCAACTAATGAAAAACTGTTTTTT
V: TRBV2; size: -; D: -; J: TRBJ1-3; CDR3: CASSVYRASGNTIYF; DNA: TGTGCCAGCAGTGTTTACAGGGCGTCTGGAAACACCATATATTTT
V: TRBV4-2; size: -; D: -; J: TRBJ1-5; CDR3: CASSPQLRTAYSNQPQHF; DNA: TGTGCCAGCAGCCCTCAATTAAGGACAGCCTATAGCAATCAGCCCCAGCATTTT
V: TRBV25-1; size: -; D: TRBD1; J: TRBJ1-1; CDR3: CASSATGAGTNTEAFF; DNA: TGTGCCAGCAGCGCTACAGGGGCAGGTACCAACACTGAAGCTTTCTTT
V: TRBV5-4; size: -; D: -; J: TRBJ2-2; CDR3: CASSLVGRGSNTGELFF; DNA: TGTGCCAGCAGCTTGGTTGGTCGGGGTTCAAACACCGGGGAGCTGTTTTTT
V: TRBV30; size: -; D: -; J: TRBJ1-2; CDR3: CAWSSQVNGGYTF; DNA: TGTGCCTGGAGTTCCCAGGTTAATGGTGGCTACACCTTC
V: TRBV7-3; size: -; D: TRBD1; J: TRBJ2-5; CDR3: CASSDSPGQGGETQYF; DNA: TGTGCCAGCAGCGATAGCCCGGGACAGGGTGGTGAGACCCAGTACTTC
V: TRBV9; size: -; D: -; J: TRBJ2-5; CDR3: CASSVGPAGIEETQYF; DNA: TGTGCCAGCAGCGTAGGACCAGCGGGTATAGAAGAGACCCAGTACTTC
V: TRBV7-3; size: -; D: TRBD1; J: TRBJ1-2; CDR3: CASSKTGRDGYTF; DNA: TGTGCCAGCTCCAAGACAGGGCGGGATGGCTACACCTTC
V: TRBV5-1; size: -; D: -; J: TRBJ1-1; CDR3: CASSLTGSLSDTEAFF; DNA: TGCGCCAGCAGCTTGACAGGGTCCCTGTCCGACACTGAAGCTTTCTTT
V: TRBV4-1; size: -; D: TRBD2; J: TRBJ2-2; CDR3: CASSQEGGTSVTGELFF; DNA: TGCGCCAGCAGCCAAGAAGGAGGGACTAGCGTAACCGGGGAGCTGTTTTTT
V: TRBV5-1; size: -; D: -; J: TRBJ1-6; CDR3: CASSLPEDNSPLHF; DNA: TGCGCCAGCAGCTTACCAGAGGATAATTCACCCCTCCACTTT
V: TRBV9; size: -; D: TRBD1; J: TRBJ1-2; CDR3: CASSPGGLGGYTF; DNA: TGTGCCAGCAGCCCAGGGGGTTTGGGCGGCTACACCTTC
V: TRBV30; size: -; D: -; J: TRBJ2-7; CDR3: CAWSALDGNEQYF; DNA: TGTGCCTGGAGCGCCTTGGACGGGAACGAGCAGTACTTC
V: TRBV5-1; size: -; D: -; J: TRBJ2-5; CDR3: CASSVDRDLGDF; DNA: TGCGCCAGCAGCGTCGACCGGGACTTGGGGGACTTC
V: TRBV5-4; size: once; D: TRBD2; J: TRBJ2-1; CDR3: CASSAGTSGDNEQFF; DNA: TGTGCCAGCAGCGCCGGGACTAGCGGGGACAATGAGCAGTTCTTC
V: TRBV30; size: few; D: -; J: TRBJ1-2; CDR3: CAWIEGRYGYTF; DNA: TGTGCCTGGATAGAGGGCAGGTACGGCTACACCTTC
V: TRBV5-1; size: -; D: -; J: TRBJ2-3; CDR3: CASSLVARGGRAASTDTQYF; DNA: TGCGCCAGCAGCTTGGTAGCCAGGGGAGGGCGAGCGGCTAGCACAGATACGCAGTATTTT
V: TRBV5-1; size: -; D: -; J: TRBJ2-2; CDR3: CASSEGGELFF; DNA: TGCGCCAGCAGCGAGGGCGGGGAGCTGTTTTTT
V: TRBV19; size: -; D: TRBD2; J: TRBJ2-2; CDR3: CASSIEAGGGFTGELFF; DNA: TGTGCCAGTAGTATAGAAGCGGGAGGGGGCTTCACCGGGGAGCTGTTTTTT
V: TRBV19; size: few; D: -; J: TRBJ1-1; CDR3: CASIPSYTNTEAFF; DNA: TGTGCCAGTATTCCAAGCTATACGAACACTGAAGCTTTCTTT
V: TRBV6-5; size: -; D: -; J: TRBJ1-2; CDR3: CASNRGDLNYGYTF; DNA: TGTGCCAGCAACCGGGGGGACCTAAACTATGGCTACACCTTC
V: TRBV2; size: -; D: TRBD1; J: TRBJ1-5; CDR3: CASAPLRGRQPQHF; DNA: TGTGCCAGCGCCCCACTAAGGGGGCGGCAGCCCCAGCATTTT
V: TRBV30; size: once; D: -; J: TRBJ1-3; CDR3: CAWTKLNTIYF; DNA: TGTGCCTGGACAAAACTTAACACCATATATTTT
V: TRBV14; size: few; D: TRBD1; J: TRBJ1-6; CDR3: CASSRGPGTGASPLHF; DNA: TGTGCCAGCAGCCGAGGACCCGGGACAGGGGCCTCACCCCTCCACTTT
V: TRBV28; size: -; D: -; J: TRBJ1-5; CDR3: CASHFGSNQPQHF; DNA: TGTGCCAGCCACTTCGGTAGCAATCAGCCCCAGCATTTT
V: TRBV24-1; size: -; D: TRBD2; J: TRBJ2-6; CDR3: CATSDSRGAGANVLTF; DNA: TGTGCCACCAGTGATTCCCGGGGGGCTGGGGCCAACGTCCTGACTTTC
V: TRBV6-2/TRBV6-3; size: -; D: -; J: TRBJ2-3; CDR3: CASSYSSRGSTDTQYF; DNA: TGTGCCAGCAGTTACTCATCTAGAGGGAGCACAGATACGCAGTATTTT
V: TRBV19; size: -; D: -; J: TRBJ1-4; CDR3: CASTIRASYSPTNEKLFF; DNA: TGTGCCAGTACAATCAGGGCCAGCTATTCTCCAACTAATGAAAAACTGTTTTTT
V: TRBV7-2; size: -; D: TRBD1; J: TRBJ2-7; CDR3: CASSGQAGQIYEQYF; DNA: TGTGCCAGCAGCGGACAGGCAGGACAAATCTACGAGCAGTACTTC
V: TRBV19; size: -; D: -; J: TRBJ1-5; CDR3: CASSISGSGIYTQPQHF; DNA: TGTGCCAGTAGTATATCCGGTTCAGGGATCTATACTCAGCCCCAGCATTTT
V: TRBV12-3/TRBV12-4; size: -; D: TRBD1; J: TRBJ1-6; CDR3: CASSYRGSPLHF; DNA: TGTGCCAGCAGTTACAGGGGTTCACCCCTCCACTTT
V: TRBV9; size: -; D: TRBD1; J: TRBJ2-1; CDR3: CASSPGGYSYNEQFF; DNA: TGTGCCAGCAGCCCAGGGGGTTACTCCTACAATGAGCAGTTCTTC
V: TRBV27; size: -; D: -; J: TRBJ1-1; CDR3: CASSFDSLTEAFF; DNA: TGTGCCAGCAGTTTTGACAGTCTCACTGAAGCTTTCTTT
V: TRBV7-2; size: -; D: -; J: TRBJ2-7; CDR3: CASSLVVSVSSYEQYF; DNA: TGTGCCAGCAGCTTAGTGGTTAGCGTAAGCTCCTACGAGCAGTACTTC
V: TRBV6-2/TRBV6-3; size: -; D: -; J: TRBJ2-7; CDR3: CASSYVLHEQYF; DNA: TGTGCCAGCAGTTATGTACTCCACGAGCAGTACTTC
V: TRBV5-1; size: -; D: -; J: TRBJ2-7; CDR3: CASSLGEYEQYF; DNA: TGCGCCAGCAGCTTGGGGGAGTACGAGCAGTACTTC
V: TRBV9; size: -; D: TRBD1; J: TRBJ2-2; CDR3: CASSPRTGNTGELFF; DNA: TGTGCCAGCAGCCCCCGGACAGGGAACACCGGGGAGCTGTTTTTT
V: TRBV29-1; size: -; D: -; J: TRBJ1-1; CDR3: CSVVSGLNTEAFF; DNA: TGCAGCGTTGTGTCGGGGTTGAACACTGAAGCTTTCTTT
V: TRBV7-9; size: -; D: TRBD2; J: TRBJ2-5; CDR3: CASSYNPRDYYQETQYF; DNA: TGTGCCAGCAGCTACAACCCCCGGGACTACTACCAAGAGACCCAGTACTTC
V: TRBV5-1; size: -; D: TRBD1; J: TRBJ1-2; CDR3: CASSDTDRDNGYTF; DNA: TGCGCCAGCAGCGACACGGACAGGGACAATGGCTACACCTTC
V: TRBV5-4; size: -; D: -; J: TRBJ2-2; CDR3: CASSLVQGSGELFF; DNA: TGTGCCAGCAGCTTGGTACAGGGATCCGGGGAGCTGTTTTTT
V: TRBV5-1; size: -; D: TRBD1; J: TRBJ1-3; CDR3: CASSSTGAGNTIYF; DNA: TGCGCCAGCAGCTCGACAGGGGCAGGAAACACCATATATTTT